Listed below are T cell receptor beta chains from one sample, sequenced in a study of Graves' ophthalmopathy and Graves' hyperthyroidism. TCRdb fed the multiplex PCR reads into MiXCR, producing one record per CDR3 protein. The sample holds 1 million to 1.3 million distinct CDR3 sequences, about 35% seen once. Sequenced: peripheral blood or thyroid tissue (not recorded which). The receptor source for this set is an adult man with Graves' hyperthyroidism. Each CDR3 is given without its conserved first and last residue. Fields, in order: V gene, D gene, CDR3 protein. D genes are given only for firm matches.

v_gene: TRBV5-1
d_gene: TRBD1
CDR3aa: ASSSQEGQEGNTIY

v_gene: TRBV20-1
d_gene: NA
CDR3aa: SARQPSAETQY

v_gene: TRBV25-1
d_gene: NA
CDR3aa: ASIGQHGNTIY

v_gene: TRBV9
d_gene: NA
CDR3aa: ASSVGTPGRGPDTQY

v_gene: TRBV7-9
d_gene: TRBD1
CDR3aa: ASSPKGQGTYGYT

v_gene: TRBV6-5
d_gene: TRBD1
CDR3aa: ASSYSARQGPDTEAF

v_gene: TRBV7-2
d_gene: TRBD1
CDR3aa: ASSLASGGNYGYT

v_gene: TRBV11-2
d_gene: TRBD2
CDR3aa: ASADGLAGGPDQETQY

v_gene: TRBV12-3/TRBV12-4
d_gene: NA
CDR3aa: ASSYSGTHEQY

v_gene: TRBV7-2
d_gene: NA
CDR3aa: ASSAEGRTSYELF

v_gene: TRBV20-1
d_gene: NA
CDR3aa: SARGWPGANVLT

v_gene: TRBV2
d_gene: NA
CDR3aa: ASSPGETEFSGANVLT

v_gene: TRBV19
d_gene: TRBD1
CDR3aa: ASDGGQGYEQY

v_gene: TRBV7-9
d_gene: TRBD1
CDR3aa: ASSLGLPGQGYYNSPLH

v_gene: TRBV9
d_gene: TRBD1
CDR3aa: ASSLGQGVANYGYT

v_gene: TRBV9
d_gene: TRBD2
CDR3aa: ASSVGLAGDFETQY